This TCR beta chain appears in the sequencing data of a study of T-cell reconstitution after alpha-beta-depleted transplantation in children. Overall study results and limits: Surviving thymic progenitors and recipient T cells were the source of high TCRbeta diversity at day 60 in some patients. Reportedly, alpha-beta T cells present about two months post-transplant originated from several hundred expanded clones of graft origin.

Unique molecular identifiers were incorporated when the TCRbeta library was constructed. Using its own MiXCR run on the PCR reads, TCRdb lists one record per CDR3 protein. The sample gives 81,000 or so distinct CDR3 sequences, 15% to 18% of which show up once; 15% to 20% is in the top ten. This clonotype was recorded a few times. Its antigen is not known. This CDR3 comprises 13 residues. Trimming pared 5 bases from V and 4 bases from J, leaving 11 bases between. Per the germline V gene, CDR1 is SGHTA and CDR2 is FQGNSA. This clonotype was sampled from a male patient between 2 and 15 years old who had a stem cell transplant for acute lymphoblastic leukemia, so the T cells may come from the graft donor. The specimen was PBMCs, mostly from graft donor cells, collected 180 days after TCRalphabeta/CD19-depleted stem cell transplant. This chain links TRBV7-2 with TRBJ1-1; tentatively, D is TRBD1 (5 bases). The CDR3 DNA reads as TGTGCCAGCAGCGTGTACAGGAGCACTGAAGCTTTCTTT. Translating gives CASSVYRSTEAFF. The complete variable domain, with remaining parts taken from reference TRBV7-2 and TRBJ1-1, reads GAGVSQSPSNKVTEKGKDVELRCDPISGHTALYWYRQSLGQGLEFLIYFQGNSAPDKSGLPSDRFSAERTGGSVSTLTIQRTQQEDSAVYLCASSVYRSTEAFFGQGTRLTVV.